This T cell receptor (beta chain) was documented in a study of Ad26.COV2.S vaccination and SARS-CoV-2 variants. The study, taken as a whole, reports: The TCR breadth and depth analyses may have produced an underestimate of total T cell responses. Comparable non-spike TCR breadth was observed in vaccine and placebo recipients.

This clone was picked up one time. Its antigen is not known. TCRdb's table, derived via immunoSEQ multiplex PCR, lists solely in-frame clones and lacks some. The sample lists over 400,000 clones, 85% to 90% occurring once. CDR3 length equals 15 residues. The ends were cut back, 4 bases at V and 6 bases at J, with 15 bases in the middle. Germline V gives CDR1 LGHNA, CDR2 YSLEER. Treatment noted: roughly 19 received Ad26.COV2.S at low or high dose, single or two shots; about five received placebo; per-sample allocation not given. It was on day 63 after the first vaccine or placebo injection that samples were taken.

The rearrangement links TRBV4-3 to TRBJ1-4, with D possibly being TRBD1 (6 bases). Sequences were derived from peripheral blood, sampled in a trial of Ad26.COV2.S vaccine versus placebo. The TCR originated in a person aged 18-65 years who received the Ad26.COV2.S COVID-19 vaccine or a placebo. The CDR3 here is CASSLPGGPDEKLFF. The CDR3 bases are TGCGCCAGCAGCCTGCCCGGGGGGCCGGATGAAAAACTGTTTTTT.